This T cell receptor (beta chain) was captured in a study of pediatric ulcerative colitis. TCRdb keeps only in-frame clones here, not all; method: immunoSEQ multiplex PCR. The profile shows 36,000 or so clones, roughly 72% of them singletons. The ends lost 11 bases at V and 6 bases at J; junction bases unmatched: 9. The V gene's germline CDR1 is MNHEY and CDR2 SVGAGI. The CDR3 is made up of 12 amino acids. One to two pinch biopsies were taken from the rectum during colonoscopy. This rearrangement joins TRBV6-5 to TRBJ2-7; TRBD2 aligns across 8 bases. Material: gut tissue. The sequence derives from a boy aged 10-17 years with moderate ulcerative colitis. CDR3 sequence: CASMRGESEQYF. As DNA, the CDR3 is TGTGCCTCCATGCGGGGGGAGAGCGAGCAGTACTTC.